This T cell receptor (beta chain) came from a study of T cell repertoires in cytomegalovirus infection. This clonotype was detected many times. As yet, its antigen is unknown. Between the trimmed V and J ends, which lost 5 bases and 1 base, there was a span of 15 bases. The CDR3 extends over 16 amino acids. Per the germline V gene, CDR1 is SGHVS and CDR2 is FQNEAQ. TCRdb recomputed calls from the reads with MiXCR, one row per CDR3 protein. The sample consists of around 55,000 distinct CDR3 sequences, roughly a fifth of them appearing once. Study conclusions and caveats: HLA-C-restricted TCR beta clonotypes specific for CMV led the ex vivo response.

The source of this sequence is a human donor in good health (CMV status not recorded). Some clones in this sample may be carry-over from other donors' samples. This chain connects TRBV7-8 to TRBJ2-4; D might be TRBD2 (5 bases). Sequenced material: CD8+ T cells from cultured PBMCs, taken from culture after CMV antigen stimulation. CDR3 protein: CASSPAASRAKNIQYF. The CDR3 nucleotides read TGTGCCAGCAGCCCAGCGGCCTCTAGGGCCAAAAACATTCAGTACTTC. The variable domain in full, with the rest retrieved from reference TRBV7-8 and TRBJ2-4, is GAGVSQSPRYKVAKRGQDVALRCDPISGHVSLFWYQQALGQGPEFLTYFQNEAQLDKSGLPSDRFFAERPEGSVSTLKIQRTQQEDSAVYLCASSPAASRAKNIQYFGAGTRLSVL.